This T cell receptor beta chain came from a study of response to subunit inactivated influenza vaccine. Points from the study as a whole: A suggestion made by the authors is that each seasonal influenza vaccination recruits few new T cells.

This clonotype turned up a few times. Its antigen is currently unknown. From germline, CDR1 is SEHNR and CDR2 FQNEAQ (reference sequence). The V end lost 1 base, the J end lost 5 bases, and 3 bases lay between the germline ends. CDR3 size: 11 residues. TCRdb reanalysed the RT-PCR reads using MiXCR and keeps one entry per CDR3 protein. Of 530,000 or so distinct CDR3 sequences listed, over 25% are singletons. The sample was CD4+ T cells sorted from PBMCs, taken more than 4 days after vaccination. This clonotype originated in a man over 45 who received an inactivated influenza vaccine. The rearrangement links TRBV7-9 to TRBJ2-7; D is ambiguous. This chain's CDR3 is CASSLVHEQYF. The CDR3 DNA is TGTGCCAGCAGCTTAGTTCACGAGCAGTACTTC.